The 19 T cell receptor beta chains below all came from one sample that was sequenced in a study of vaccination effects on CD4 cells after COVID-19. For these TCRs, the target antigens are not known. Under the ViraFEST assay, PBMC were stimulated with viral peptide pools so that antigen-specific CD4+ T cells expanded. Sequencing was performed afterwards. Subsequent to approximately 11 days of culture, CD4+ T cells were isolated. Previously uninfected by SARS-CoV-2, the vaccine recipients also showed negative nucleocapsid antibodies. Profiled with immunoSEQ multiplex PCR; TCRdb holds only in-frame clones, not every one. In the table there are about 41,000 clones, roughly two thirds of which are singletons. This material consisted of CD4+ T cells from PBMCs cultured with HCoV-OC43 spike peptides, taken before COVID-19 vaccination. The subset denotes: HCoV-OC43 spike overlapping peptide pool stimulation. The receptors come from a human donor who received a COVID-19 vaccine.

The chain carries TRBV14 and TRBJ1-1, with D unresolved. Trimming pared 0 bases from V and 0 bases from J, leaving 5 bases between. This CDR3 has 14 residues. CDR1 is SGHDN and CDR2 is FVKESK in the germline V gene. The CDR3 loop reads CASSQETLNTEAFF. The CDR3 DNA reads TGTGCCAGCAGCCAAGAGACGTTGAACACTGAAGCTTTCTTT.

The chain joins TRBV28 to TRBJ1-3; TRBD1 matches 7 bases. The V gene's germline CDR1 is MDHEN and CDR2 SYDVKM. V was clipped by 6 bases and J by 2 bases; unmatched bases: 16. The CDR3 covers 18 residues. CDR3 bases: TGTGCCAGCAGGACCCGCCGGGACAGAGTCACTCCTGGAAACACCATATATTTT. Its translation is CASRTRRDRVTPGNTIYF.

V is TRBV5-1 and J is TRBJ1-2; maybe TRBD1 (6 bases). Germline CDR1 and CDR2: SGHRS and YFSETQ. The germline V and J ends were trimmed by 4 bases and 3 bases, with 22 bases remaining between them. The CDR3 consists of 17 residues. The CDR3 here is CASSPGGSGVSYYGYTF. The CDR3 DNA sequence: TGCGCCAGCAGCCCGGGAGGGTCAGGGGTTAGCTACTATGGCTACACCTTC.

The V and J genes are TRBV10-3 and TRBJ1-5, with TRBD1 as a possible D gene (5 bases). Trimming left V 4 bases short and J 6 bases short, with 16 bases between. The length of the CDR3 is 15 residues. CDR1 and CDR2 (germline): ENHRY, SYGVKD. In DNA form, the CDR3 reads TGTGCCATCAGTGTGGACACGGGAGGGCCTCAGCCCCAGCATTTT. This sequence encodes CAISVDTGGPQPQHF.

CDR3 bases: TGTGCCACCAGTGATGAAAGGGGGAATGGCTACACCTTC. Translated: CATSDERGNGYTF. The rearrangement uses TRBV24-1 and TRBJ1-2, with a tentative D call TRBD1 (6 bases). Germline lookup yields CDR1 KGHDR and CDR2 SFDVKD. V was clipped by 3 bases and J by 6 bases, with 10 bases between them. The CDR3 covers 13 residues.

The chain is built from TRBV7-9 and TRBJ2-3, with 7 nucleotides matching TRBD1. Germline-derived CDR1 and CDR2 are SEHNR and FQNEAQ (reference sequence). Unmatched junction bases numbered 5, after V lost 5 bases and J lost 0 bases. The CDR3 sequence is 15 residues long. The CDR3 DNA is TGTGCCAGCAGCCTCGGGACAGTTAGCACAGATACGCAGTATTTT. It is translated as CASSLGTVSTDTQYF.

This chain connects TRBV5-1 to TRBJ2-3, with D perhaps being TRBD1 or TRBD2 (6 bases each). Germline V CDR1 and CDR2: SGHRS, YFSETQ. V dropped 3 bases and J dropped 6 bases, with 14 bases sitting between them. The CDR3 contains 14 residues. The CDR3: CASSSSGAGDTQYF. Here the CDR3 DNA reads TGCGCCAGCAGCTCTTCGGGGGCGGGGGATACGCAGTATTTT.

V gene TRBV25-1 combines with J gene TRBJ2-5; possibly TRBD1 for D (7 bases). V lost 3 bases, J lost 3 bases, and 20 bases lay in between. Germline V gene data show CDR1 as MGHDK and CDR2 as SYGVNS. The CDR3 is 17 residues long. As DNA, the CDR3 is TGTGCCAGCAGTGACGGCCAGGGGGGCGCTGCCGAAGAGACCCAGTACTTC. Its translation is CASSDGQGGAAEETQYF.

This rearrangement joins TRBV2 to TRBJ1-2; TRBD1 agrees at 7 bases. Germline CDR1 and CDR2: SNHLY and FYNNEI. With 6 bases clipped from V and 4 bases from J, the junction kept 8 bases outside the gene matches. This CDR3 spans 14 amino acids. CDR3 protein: CASRGDSSPYGYTF. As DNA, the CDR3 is TGTGCCAGCAGAGGGGACAGTTCCCCCTATGGCTACACCTTC.

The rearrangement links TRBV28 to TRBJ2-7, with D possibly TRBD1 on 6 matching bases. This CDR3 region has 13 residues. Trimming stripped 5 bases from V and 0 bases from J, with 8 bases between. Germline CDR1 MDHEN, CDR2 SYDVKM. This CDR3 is CASSGGHSYEQYF. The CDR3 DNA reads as TGTGCCAGCAGTGGGGGACACTCCTACGAGCAGTACTTC.

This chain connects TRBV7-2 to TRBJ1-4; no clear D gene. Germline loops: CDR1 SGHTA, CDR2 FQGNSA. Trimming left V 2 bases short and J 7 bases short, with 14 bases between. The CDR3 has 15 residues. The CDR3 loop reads CASSLYGVVGEKLFF. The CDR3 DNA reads TGTGCCAGCAGCTTATATGGGGTAGTCGGTGAAAAACTGTTTTTT.

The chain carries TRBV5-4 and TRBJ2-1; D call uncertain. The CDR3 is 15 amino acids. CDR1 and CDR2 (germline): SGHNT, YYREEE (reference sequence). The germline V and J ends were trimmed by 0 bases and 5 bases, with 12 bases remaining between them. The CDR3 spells CASSLGSPGDNEQFF. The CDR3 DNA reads TGTGCCAGCAGCTTGGGGTCTCCCGGCGACAATGAGCAGTTCTTC.

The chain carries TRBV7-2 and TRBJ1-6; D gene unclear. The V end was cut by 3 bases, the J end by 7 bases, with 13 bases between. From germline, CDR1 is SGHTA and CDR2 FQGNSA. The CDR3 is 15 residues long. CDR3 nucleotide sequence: TGTGCCAGCAGCTTCAGGTCCGTAGGAAATTCACCCCTCCACTTT. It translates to CASSFRSVGNSPLHF.

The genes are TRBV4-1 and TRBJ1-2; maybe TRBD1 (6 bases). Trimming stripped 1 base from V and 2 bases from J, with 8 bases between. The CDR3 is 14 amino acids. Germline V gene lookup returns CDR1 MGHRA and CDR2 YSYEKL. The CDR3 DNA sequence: TGCGCCAGCAGCCAAGCCGGGACAAACTATGGCTACACCTTC. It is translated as CASSQAGTNYGYTF.

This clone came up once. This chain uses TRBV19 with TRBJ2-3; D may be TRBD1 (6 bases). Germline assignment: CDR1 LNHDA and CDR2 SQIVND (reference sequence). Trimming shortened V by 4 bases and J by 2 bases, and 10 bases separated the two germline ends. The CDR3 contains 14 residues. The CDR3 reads CASSSRDNTDTQYF. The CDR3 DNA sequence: TGTGCCAGTAGTAGCCGGGACAACACAGATACGCAGTATTTT. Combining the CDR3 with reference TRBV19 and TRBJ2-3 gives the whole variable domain DGGITQSPKYLFRKEGQNVTLSCEQNLNHDAMYWYRQDPGQGLRLIYYSQIVNDFQKGDIAEGYSVSREKKESFPLTVTSAQKNPTAFYLCASSSRDNTDTQYFGPGTRLTVL.

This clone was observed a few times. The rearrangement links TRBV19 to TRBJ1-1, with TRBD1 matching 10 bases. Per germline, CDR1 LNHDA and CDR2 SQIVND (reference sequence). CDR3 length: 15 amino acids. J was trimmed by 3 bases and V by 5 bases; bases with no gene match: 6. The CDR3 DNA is TGTGCCAGTAGTTGGGCCGGGACAGGGGACACTGAAGCTTTCTTT. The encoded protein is CASSWAGTGDTEAFF.

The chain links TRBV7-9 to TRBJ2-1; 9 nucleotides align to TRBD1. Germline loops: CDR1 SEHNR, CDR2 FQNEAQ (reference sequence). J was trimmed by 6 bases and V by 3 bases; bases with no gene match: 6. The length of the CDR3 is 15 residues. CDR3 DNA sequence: TGTGCCAGCAGCTTGGGGGACAGGGTCTTCAATGAGCAGTTCTTC. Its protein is CASSLGDRVFNEQFF.

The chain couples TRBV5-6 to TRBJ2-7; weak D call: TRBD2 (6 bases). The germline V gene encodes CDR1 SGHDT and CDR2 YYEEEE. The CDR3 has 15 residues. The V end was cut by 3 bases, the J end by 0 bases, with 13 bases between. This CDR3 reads CASSSRGSGSYEQYF. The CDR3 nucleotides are TGTGCCAGCAGCTCCCGGGGGTCTGGCTCCTACGAGCAGTACTTC.

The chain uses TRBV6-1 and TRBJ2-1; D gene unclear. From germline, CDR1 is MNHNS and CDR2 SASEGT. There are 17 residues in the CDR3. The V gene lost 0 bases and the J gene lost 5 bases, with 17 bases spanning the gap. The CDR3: CASSEAYGLVGHNEQFF. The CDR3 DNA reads TGTGCCAGCAGTGAAGCGTACGGGCTAGTAGGCCACAATGAGCAGTTCTTC.